This T cell receptor beta chain was identified during a study of technical replicates of blood from a handful of donors. Germline values: CDR1 MNHNS, CDR2 SASEGT. The V gene end was trimmed by 8 bases and the J gene end by 0 bases; junction bases not matched to a gene: 6. The CDR3 is 15 amino acids. Clones were sequenced by immunoSEQ multiplex PCR, and TCRdb holds only the in-frame ones, with some missing. The sample consists of tens of thousands of clones, approximately 97% of them appearing once. The chain is built from TRBV6-1 and TRBJ2-7, with 11 bases identical to TRBD2. The receptor was derived from a human donor in good health. Sequenced sample: T cells isolated from PBMCs. The CDR3 DNA is TGTGCCAGCCGGAAGGGACTAGCGGACTCCTACGAGCAGTACTTC. Its protein is CASRKGLADSYEQYF.